The clone carrying this T cell receptor beta chain was seen a few times. What it recognizes is unknown. From the 5' RACE reads, TCRdb called clonotypes with MiXCR, one entry per CDR3 protein. The sample has 1.5 million or so distinct CDR3 sequences; 32% are singletons. The data originate from a study of identical twins. The study's findings and limits: While abundant cord blood beta clonotypes carried fewer insertions, memory repertoires showed no such pattern. Analyses based on zero insertions could be partly confounded by invariant MAIT and iNKT cells. Cross-sectional statistics underpinned the conclusions; the same donors were not followed. Out-of-frame sharing of TCR alpha in monozygotic twins was underestimated by models.

CDR3 length: 15 amino acids. V lost 0 bases and J 5 bases, leaving 17 bases between the germline ends. Germline V lookup: CDR1 DFQATT, CDR2 SNEGSKA (reference sequence). The receptor was isolated from a newborn girl in good health. The sample taken for sequencing was cord blood. This chain joins TRBV20-1 and TRBJ2-7, with D perhaps given as TRBD1 or TRBD2 (5 bases each). This CDR3 is CSARDPRGEPHEQYF. CDR3 coding DNA: TGCAGTGCTAGAGATCCGAGGGGAGAGCCCCACGAGCAGTACTTC.